This entry describes one TCR beta chain. The antigen is undetermined. This sample is drawn from a study of OX40 agonist ivuxolimab in advanced cancers. Study-level background: Each dose-escalation patient presented with hepatocellular carcinoma, melanoma, renal cell or head and neck cancer. At just under 85% male, the cohort had a mean age of about 60 years, ranging from roughly 20 to 90. Partial responses occurred in three patients (one hepatocellular carcinoma, two cutaneous melanoma).

TCRdb's copy holds only in-frame clones and misses some; the assay was immunoSEQ multiplex PCR. Of approximately 48,000 clones listed, approximately 80% were seen once; the top ten hold 3.5% to 4.5%. Study-wide results and limits: Expanded clones tended on average to be more numerous among CD8+ T cells than CD4+.

Source: CD4+ or CD8+ T cells sorted from blood, taken in a trial of the OX40 agonist ivuxolimab. This TCR came from an adult with an advanced solid tumor such as melanoma, head and neck, liver or kidney cancer.

In DNA form, the CDR3 reads TGTGCTAGTGGTTTAGGGGCCGACAGGGGGGAAGAAGGCTACACCTTC. Its translation: CASGLGADRGEEGYTF. The J gene is TRBJ1-2, the V gene TRBV12-5; 9 bases line up with TRBD1. Unmatched junction bases numbered 13, after V lost 3 bases and J lost 8 bases. The V gene's germline CDR1 is LGHNT and CDR2 FRNRAP. There are 16 residues in the CDR3.